The T cell receptor beta chain under discussion was sequenced for a study of CD8 T cells in Susac syndrome. The CDR3 loop spans 13 amino acids. Germline V gene lookup returns CDR1 LNHDA and CDR2 SQIVND (reference sequence). V was cut by 7 bases and J by 2 bases, with 9 bases left in between. Random hexamers primed reverse transcription of about 0.5 to 1 ug RNA. TCRdb analysed the immunoSEQ multiplex PCR reads with MiXCR anew, one entry per CDR3 protein. The table lists 25,000 to 35,000 distinct CDR3 sequences, 94% of them singletons. The chain joins TRBV19 to TRBJ1-5; D gene ambiguous. Material for sequencing was CD8+ T cells from PBMCs. This TCR derives from a human donor in good health. The CDR3 bases are TGTGCCAGTAACCCCGACGGCAATCAGCCCCAGCATTTT. Translating gives CASNPDGNQPQHF. Full variable domain (outside the CDR3, taken from reference TRBV19 and TRBJ1-5): DGGITQSPKYLFRKEGQNVTLSCEQNLNHDAMYWYRQDPGQGLRLIYYSQIVNDFQKGDIAEGYSVSREKKESFPLTVTSAQKNPTAFYLCASNPDGNQPQHFGDGTRLSIL.